The TCR beta chain under discussion was sequenced for a study of Ad26.COV2.S vaccination and SARS-CoV-2 variants (TCRdb year 2021). For the wider study: Vaccine-arm donors came from COV1001, a multicentre, randomized, double-blind, placebo-controlled phase I-IIa trial of Ad26.COV2.S in healthy adults. Participants in the trial were split at random into five groups of five each, receiving low-dose or high-dose Ad26.COV2.S once or twice, or else placebo on both occasions. The TCR-sequenced set comprised approximately 32 samples: 19 Ad26.COV2.S vaccine recipients, 5 placebo recipients and 8 SARS-CoV-2 convalescent individuals. Sequencing of the TCRbeta repertoire served to evaluate the specificity and breadth of SARS-CoV-2-reactive T cell receptors following Ad26.COV2.S vaccination. Investigators remained blinded to trial group allocation during experiments and outcome assessment. Dosing of Ad26.COV2.S was intramuscular, at either 5x10^10 or 1x10^11 viral particles, delivered as one shot or as two shots spaced 56 days apart.

As concerns this clone: There is no known antigen for this receptor. One base away there is no much larger clone; base qualities are not given.

Overall study results and their limits: After vaccination, substantial breadth of spike-specific CD8+ and CD4+ T cell responses was reported. Comparing responses between vaccine doses or regimens was not something the study was powered to do. Compared with placebo recipients, Ad26.COV2.S recipients showed higher spike-specific TCR breadth (P = 0.0014). According to the authors, total T cell responses may have been underestimated by the TCR breadth and depth analyses. Vaccine and placebo recipients had comparable non-spike TCR breadth, which fits with the vaccine containing only spike.

The intended sense of this specimen's treatment or condition label: over 15 received Ad26.COV2.S at low or high dose, single or two shots; 5 received placebo; per-sample allocation not given. For vaccine and placebo recipients, the sequenced repertoires came from samples collected on day 63 after the first injection. In Cohort 1b, 25 to 30 adults aged 18-55 years were enrolled at a single site in Boston, USA, between 29 July and 7 August 2020. Ad26.COV2.S consisted of a replication-incompetent adenovirus type 26 vector by which a prefusion-stabilized SARS-CoV-2 spike protein from the original Wuhan strain was expressed. TCRbeta CDR3 regions were sequenced with the immunoSEQ Assay. After extraction, genomic DNA underwent amplification by bias-controlled multiplex PCR, followed by high-throughput sequencing. From the authors' description of their analysis: Collapsing and filtering of sequences were performed to quantify the absolute abundance of each unique TCRbeta CDR3 region. T cell fraction was estimated by normalizing TCRbeta template counts to usable DNA, with usable DNA measured through amplification of reference genes found in all nucleated cells. Repertoire TCRs were annotated as SARS-CoV-2-specific by exact matching of V gene, CDR3 amino acid sequence and J gene to a known reactive TCR set. The reference SARS-CoV-2 TCR set was obtained from MIRA and was filtered for enrichment in COVID-19-positive ImmuneCODE repertoires, whereby public or cross-reactive TCRs were removed. Using the MIRA antigens, annotated TCRs were further analysed by specific ORF or by position within an ORF. Breadth was defined as the number of annotated unique rearrangements divided by the total number of unique productive rearrangements, and depth was defined as the summed frequency of the annotated unique rearrangements. TCR breadth was compared between groups using two-sided Wilcoxon rank-sum tests. In its TCRdb copy, this immuneACCESS table keeps in-frame sequences only and misses some clones. Where compared with another copy, unresolved V genes explain less than half of these, and the others have no known cause. V and J calls plus clone size are reproduced from that table; the DNA served to infer D and trimming. The sample records a few hundred thousand clones, 70% to 90% of which are singletons. The ten largest clones take up around 3.6% of the sample.

The sequencing here drew on peripheral blood, taken in a trial of Ad26.COV2.S vaccine versus placebo. This sequence was found in a person between 18 and 65 years old who received the Ad26.COV2.S COVID-19 vaccine or a placebo.

The sequenced DNA: TGTGCCAGCAGCTTAGCGCTAATGGATAGCTCTGGAAACACCATATATTTT. The resulting protein is CASSLALMDSSGNTIYF. The receptor chain draws on TRBV7-9 and TRBJ1-3; no D gene call is confident. From the cysteine up to the phenylalanine, the CDR3 has a length of 17 residues. Solely the CDR3 DNA is kept, with 51 bases framed from the first base. CDR1 and CDR2 were assigned from the germline V gene (reference sequence) as SEHNR and FQNEAQ. Trimming removed 0 bases from V and 0 bases from J, leaving 12 bases between the germline ends.